This T cell receptor (beta chain) comes out of a study of CD8 T cells in Susac syndrome. The controls, all healthy donors, were matched for age and sex. Germline V gene lookup returns CDR1 SGDLS and CDR2 YYNGEE. There are 14 residues in the CDR3. V dropped 4 bases and J dropped 2; count of bases not matched to a gene: 4. The sample holds a few counts of this clonotype. Reverse transcription of about 0.5 to 1 ug RNA used random hexamers. MiXCR, applied by TCRdb to the immunoSEQ multiplex PCR reads, yields one record per CDR3 protein. This repertoire shows around 190,000 distinct CDR3 sequences, 90% to 95% found once; its top ten account for about 0.1%.

The specimen was CD4+ T cells from PBMCs. The chain employs TRBV9 and TRBJ2-5; 8 nucleotides align to TRBD2. The source of this sequence is a human donor in good health. CDR3 in DNA: TGTGCCAGCAGCTTAGCGGGGATGCAAGAGACCCAGTACTTC. Residues: CASSLAGMQETQYF.